This TCR beta chain was captured in a study of T cell responses to AZD1222 COVID-19 vaccine. The study, taken as a whole, reports: The study identified only a handful of AZD1222 recipients as seropositive at baseline. Reportedly, nearly half of unique spike TCRs recognized epitopes outside B.1.351/B.1.1.7 mutations. Spike-specific TCR depth and breadth grew after two AZD1222 doses.

Generated by immunoSEQ multiplex PCR, the TCRdb table keeps only in-frame clones and is missing some. The sample records approximately 120,000 clones, roughly 90% being singletons. The length of the CDR3 is 16 residues. The V gene's germline CDR1 is MNHEY and CDR2 SVGAGI. With 0 bases removed from V and 1 base from J, the gap between germline ends came to 12 bases. A word on this clone: Its matching antigen is unknown.

This receptor was identified in an adult in good health. The specimen was peripheral blood, collected on day 0 of AZD1222 vaccination. This chain uses TRBV6-5 with TRBJ2-5; D tentatively reads TRBD1 or TRBD2 (5 bases each). This CDR3 is CASSYSEGTSQETQYF. CDR3 sequence (DNA): TGTGCCAGCAGTTACTCGGAAGGGACCTCCCAAGAGACCCAGTACTTC.